This T cell receptor (beta chain) was observed in a study of blood T cell repertoires in COVID-19. Study information: Spain, Italy and the United States supplied samples that represented acute and convalescent COVID-19.

Profiled with immunoSEQ multiplex PCR; TCRdb holds only in-frame clones, not every one. Among just over 50,000 clones listed, about 82% were seen once. This clone occurred once. Germline lookup yields CDR1 MDHEN and CDR2 SYDVKM. V shed 5 bases, J shed 1 base, and the junction held 5 bases outside the gene matches. CDR3 length equals 15 residues. Sequencing used peripheral blood. The rearrangement joins TRBV28 to TRBJ1-5, with 7 bases matching TRBD1. The receptor was isolated from a man older than 75 with active COVID-19. CDR3 in amino acids: CASSNRGLSNQPQHF. Here the CDR3 DNA reads TGTGCCAGCAGTAACAGGGGATTGAGCAATCAGCCCCAGCATTTT.